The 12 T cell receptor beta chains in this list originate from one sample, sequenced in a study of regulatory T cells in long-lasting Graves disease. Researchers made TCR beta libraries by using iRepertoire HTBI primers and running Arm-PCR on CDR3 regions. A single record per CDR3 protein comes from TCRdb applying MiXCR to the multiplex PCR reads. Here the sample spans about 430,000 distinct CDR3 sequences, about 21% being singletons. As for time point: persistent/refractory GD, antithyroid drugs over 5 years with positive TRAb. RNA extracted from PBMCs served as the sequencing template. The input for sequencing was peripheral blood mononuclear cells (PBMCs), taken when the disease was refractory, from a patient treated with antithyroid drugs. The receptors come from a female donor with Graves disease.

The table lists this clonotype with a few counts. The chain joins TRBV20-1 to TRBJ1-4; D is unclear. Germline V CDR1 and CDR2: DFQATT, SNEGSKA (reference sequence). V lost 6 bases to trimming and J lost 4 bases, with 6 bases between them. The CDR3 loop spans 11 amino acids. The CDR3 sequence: CSARYNEKLFF. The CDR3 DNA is TGCAGTGCCCGCTATAATGAAAAACTGTTTTTT.

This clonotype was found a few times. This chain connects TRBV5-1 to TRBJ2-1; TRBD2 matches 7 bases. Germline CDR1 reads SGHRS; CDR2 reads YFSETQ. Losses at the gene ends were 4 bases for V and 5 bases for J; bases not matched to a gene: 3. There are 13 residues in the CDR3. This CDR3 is CASSNGLDNEQFF. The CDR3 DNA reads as TGCGCCAGCAGCAATGGACTAGACAATGAGCAGTTCTTC.

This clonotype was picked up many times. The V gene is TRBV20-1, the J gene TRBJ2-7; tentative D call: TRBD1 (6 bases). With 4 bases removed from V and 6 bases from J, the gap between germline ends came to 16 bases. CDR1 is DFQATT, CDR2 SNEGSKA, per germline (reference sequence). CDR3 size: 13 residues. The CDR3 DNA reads TGCAGTGCTATCATCCTGGTAGGGGGCGAGCAGTACTTC. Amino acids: CSAIILVGGEQYF.

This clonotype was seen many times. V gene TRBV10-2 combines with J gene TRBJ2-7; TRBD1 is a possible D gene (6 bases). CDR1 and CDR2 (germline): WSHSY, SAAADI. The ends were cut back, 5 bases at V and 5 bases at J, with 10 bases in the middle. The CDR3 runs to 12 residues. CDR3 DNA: TGCGCCAGCAGTATGACAGGTGACGAGCAGTACTTC. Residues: CASSMTGDEQYF.

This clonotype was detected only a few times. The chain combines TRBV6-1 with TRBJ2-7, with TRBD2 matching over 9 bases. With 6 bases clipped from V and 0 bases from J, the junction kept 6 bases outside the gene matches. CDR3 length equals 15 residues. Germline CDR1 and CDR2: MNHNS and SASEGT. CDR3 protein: CASRTGTSNSYEQYF. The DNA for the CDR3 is TGTGCCAGCAGGACCGGGACTAGCAACTCCTACGAGCAGTACTTC.

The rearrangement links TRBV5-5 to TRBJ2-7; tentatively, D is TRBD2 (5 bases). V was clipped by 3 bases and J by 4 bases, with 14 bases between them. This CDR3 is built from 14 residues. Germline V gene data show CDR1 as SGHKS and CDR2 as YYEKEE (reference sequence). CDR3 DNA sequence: TGTGCCAGCAGCTCTGAGCGGAGACTGTACGAGCAGTACTTC. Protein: CASSSERRLYEQYF. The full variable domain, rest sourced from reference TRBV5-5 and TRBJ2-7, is DAGVTQSPTHLIKTRGQQVTLRCSPISGHKSVSWYQQVLGQGPQFIFQYYEKEERGRGNFPDRFSARQFPNYSSELNVNALLLGDSALYLCASSSERRLYEQYFGPGTRLTVT.

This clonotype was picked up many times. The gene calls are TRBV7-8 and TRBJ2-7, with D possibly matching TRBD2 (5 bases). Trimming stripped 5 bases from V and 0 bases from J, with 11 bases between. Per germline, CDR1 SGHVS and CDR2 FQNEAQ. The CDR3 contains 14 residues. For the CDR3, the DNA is TGTGCCAGCAGCACGGACTGGAGCTCCTACGAGCAGTACTTC. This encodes CASSTDWSSYEQYF.

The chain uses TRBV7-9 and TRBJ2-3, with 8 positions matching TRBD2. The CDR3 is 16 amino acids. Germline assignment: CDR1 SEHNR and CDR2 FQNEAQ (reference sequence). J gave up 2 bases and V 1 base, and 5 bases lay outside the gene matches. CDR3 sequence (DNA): TGTGCCAGCAGCTTAGGGTTAGCGGGACTCACAGATACGCAGTATTTT. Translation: CASSLGLAGLTDTQYF.

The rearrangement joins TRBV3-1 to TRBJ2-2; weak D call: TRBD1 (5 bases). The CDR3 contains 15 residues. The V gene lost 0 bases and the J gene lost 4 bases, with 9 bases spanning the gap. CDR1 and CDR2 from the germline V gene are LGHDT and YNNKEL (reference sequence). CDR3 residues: CASSQDLGVTGELFF. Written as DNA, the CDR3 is TGTGCCAGCAGCCAAGATCTAGGGGTCACCGGGGAGCTGTTTTTT.

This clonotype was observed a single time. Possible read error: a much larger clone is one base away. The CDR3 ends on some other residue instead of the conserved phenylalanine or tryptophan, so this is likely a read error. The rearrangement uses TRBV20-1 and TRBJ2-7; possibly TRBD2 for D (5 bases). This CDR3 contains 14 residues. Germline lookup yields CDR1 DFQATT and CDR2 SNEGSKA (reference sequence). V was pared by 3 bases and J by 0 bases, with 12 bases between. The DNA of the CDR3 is TGCAGTGCTAGTTCGGACTCAAGCTCCTACGAGCAGTACCTC. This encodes CSASSDSSSYEQYL.

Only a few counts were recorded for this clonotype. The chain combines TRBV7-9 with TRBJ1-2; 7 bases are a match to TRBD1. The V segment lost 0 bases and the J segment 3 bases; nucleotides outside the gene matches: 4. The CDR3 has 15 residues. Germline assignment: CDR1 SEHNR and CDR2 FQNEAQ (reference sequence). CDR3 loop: CASSLALGGDYGYTF. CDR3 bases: TGTGCCAGCAGCTTAGCGCTAGGGGGCGACTATGGCTACACCTTC.

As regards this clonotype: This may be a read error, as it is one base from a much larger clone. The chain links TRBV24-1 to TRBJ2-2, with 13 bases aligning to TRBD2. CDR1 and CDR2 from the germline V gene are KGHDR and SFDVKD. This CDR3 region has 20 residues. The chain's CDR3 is CATSDFGLAGDSVGSGEPFF. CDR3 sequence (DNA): TGTGCCACCAGTGATTTTGGACTAGCGGGAGATAGCGTGGGATCCGGGGAGCCGTTTTTT.